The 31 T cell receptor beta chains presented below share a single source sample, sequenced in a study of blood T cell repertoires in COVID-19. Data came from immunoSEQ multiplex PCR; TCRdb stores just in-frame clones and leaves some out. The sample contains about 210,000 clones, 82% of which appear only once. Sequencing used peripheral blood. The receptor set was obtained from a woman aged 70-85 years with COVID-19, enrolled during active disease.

The CDR3, as DNA: TGTGCCTGGAGTTACCTAGCGGGATACGAGCAGTACTTC. Translating gives CAWSYLAGYEQYF. The rearrangement uses TRBV30 and TRBJ2-7; 9 nucleotides agree with TRBD2. Germline CDR1 GTSNPN, CDR2 SVGIG (reference sequence). The CDR3 has 13 amino acids. Germline trimming cut 2 bases from V and 4 bases from J; bases unmatched to any gene: 3. The complete variable domain, with remaining parts taken from reference TRBV30 and TRBJ2-7, reads SQTIHQWPATLVQPVGSPLSLECTVEGTSNPNLYWYRQAAGRGLQLLFYSVGIGQISSEVPQNLSASRPQDRQFILSSKKLLLSDSGFYLCAWSYLAGYEQYFGPGTRLTVT.

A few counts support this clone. In nucleotides, the CDR3 is TGTGCCAGCAGCCAAGAATACGGGTCGGGGACTAGCGGTATCCAAGAGACCCAGTACTTC. Translation: CASSQEYGSGTSGIQETQYF. The chain carries TRBV14 and TRBJ2-5; TRBD2 matches at 11 bases. V lost 0 bases, J lost 1 base, and 13 bases stayed unmatched. Per germline, CDR1 SGHDN and CDR2 FVKESK. The CDR3 covers 20 residues.

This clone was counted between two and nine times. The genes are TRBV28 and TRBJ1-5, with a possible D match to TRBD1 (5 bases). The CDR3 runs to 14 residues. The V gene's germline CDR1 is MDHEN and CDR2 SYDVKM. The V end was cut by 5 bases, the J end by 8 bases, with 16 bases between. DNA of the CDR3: TGTGCCAGCAGTCTTGGGACTAAATCAGAGCCCCAGCATTTT. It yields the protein CASSLGTKSEPQHF.

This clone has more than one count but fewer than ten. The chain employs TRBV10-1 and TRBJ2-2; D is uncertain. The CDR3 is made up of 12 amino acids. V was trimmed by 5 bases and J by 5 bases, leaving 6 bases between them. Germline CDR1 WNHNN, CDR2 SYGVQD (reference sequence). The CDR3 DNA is TGCGCCAGCAGTAGAGAAACCGGGGAGCTGTTTTTT. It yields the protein CASSRETGELFF.

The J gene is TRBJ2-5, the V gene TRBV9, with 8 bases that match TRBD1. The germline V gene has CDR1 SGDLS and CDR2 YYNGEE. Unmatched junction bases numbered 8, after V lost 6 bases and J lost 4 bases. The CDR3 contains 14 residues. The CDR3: CASNPGQGVETQYF. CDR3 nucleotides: TGTGCCAGCAACCCCGGACAGGGTGTAGAGACCCAGTACTTC.

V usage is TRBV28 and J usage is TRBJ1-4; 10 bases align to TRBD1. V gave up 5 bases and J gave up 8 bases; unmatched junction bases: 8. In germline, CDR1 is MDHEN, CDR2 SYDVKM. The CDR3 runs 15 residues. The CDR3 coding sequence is TGTGCCAGCAGTCCGACAGGGGGCTTGGGGGAAAAACTGTTTTTT. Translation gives CASSPTGGLGEKLFF.

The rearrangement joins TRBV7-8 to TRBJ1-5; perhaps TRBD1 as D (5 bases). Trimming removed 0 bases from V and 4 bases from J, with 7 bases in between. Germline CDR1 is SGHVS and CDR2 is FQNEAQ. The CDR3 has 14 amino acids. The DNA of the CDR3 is TGTGCCAGCAGCTTAGCGGAGGGGAATCAGCCCCAGCATTTT. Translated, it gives CASSLAEGNQPQHF. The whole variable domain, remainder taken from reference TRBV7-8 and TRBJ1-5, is GAGVSQSPRYKVAKRGQDVALRCDPISGHVSLFWYQQALGQGPEFLTYFQNEAQLDKSGLPSDRFFAERPEGSVSTLKIQRTQQEDSAVYLCASSLAEGNQPQHFGDGTRLSIL.

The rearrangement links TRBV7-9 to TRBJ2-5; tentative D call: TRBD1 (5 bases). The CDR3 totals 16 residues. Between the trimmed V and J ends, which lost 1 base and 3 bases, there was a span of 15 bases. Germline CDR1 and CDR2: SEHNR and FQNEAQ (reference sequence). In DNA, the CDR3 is TGTGCCAGCAGCTTAGGGGTCCCAAGGGGAAAAGAGACCCAGTACTTC. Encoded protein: CASSLGVPRGKETQYF.

CDR3 DNA sequence: TGTGCCAGCAGTGATTTGGGAGGGACTGAAGCTTTCTTT. This encodes CASSDLGGTEAFF. The chain carries TRBV2 and TRBJ1-1; D not certain. The length of the CDR3 is 13 residues. V lost 3 bases, J lost 5 bases, and 10 bases lay in between. Germline V lookup: CDR1 SNHLY, CDR2 FYNNEI.

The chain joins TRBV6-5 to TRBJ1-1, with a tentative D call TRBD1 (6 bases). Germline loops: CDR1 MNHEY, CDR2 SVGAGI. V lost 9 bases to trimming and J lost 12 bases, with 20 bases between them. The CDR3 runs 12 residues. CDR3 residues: CASGNRGGETFF. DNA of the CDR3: TGTGCCAGTGGTAACCGGGGGGGCGAAACTTTCTTT.

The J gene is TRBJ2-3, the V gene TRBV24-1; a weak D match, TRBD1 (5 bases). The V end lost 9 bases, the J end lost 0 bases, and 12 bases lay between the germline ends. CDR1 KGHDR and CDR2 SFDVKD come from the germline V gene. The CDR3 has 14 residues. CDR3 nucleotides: TGTGCCACCTCCGGCAGGGTCAGCACAGATACGCAGTATTTT. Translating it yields CATSGRVSTDTQYF.

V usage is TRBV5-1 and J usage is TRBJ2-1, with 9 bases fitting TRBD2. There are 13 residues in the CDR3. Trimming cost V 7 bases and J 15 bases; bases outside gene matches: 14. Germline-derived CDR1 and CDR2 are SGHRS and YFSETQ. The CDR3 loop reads CASSGLASENRFF. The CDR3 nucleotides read TGCGCCAGCTCCGGACTAGCGTCCGAGAATCGGTTCTTC. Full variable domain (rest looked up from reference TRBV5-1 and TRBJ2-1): KAGVTQTPRYLIKTRGQQVTLSCSPISGHRSVSWYQQTPGQGLQFLFEYFSETQRNKGNFPGRFSGRQFSNSRSEMNVSTLELGDSALYLCASSGLASENRFFGPGTRLTVL.

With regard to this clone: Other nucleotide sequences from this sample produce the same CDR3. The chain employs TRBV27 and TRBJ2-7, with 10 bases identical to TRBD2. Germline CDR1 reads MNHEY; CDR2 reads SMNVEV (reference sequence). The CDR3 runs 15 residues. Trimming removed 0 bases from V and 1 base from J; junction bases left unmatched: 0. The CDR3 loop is CASSLSSGRSYEQYF. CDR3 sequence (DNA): TGTGCCAGCAGTTTATCTAGCGGGAGGTCCTACGAGCAGTACTTC.

The CDR3 loop reads CASSTGTSDTQYF. The CDR3 DNA reads as TGTGCCAGCAGCACAGGGACGTCGGATACGCAGTATTTT. The chain carries TRBV9 and TRBJ2-3; possible D gene TRBD1, 6 bases. The CDR3 runs 13 residues. CDR1 is SGDLS and CDR2 is YYNGEE in the germline V gene. V lost 4 bases, J lost 6 bases, and 12 bases lay in between.

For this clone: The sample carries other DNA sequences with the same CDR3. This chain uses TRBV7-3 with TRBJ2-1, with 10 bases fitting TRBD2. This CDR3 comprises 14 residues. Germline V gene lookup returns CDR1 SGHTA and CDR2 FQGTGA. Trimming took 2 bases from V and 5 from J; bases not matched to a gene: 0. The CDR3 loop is CASSLGLADNEQFF. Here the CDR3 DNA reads TGTGCCAGCAGCTTAGGACTAGCGGACAATGAGCAGTTCTTC. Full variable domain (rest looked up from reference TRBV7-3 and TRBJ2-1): GAGVSQTPSNKVTEKGKYVELRCDPISGHTALYWYRQSLGQGPEFLIYFQGTGAADDSGLPNDRFFAVRPEGSVSTLKIQRTERGDSAVYLCASSLGLADNEQFFGPGTRLTVL.

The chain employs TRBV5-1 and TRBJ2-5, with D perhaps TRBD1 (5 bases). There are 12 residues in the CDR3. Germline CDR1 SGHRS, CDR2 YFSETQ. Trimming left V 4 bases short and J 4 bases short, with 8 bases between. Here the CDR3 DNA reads TGCGCCAGCAGCCAGGGTAGAGAGACCCAGTACTTC. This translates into CASSQGRETQYF.

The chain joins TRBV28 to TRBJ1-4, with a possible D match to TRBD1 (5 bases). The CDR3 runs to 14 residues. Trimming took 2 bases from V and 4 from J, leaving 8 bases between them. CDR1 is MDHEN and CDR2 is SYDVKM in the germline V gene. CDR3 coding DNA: TGTGCCAGCAGTTTAACAGGCCTTAATGAAAAACTGTTTTTT. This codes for CASSLTGLNEKLFF.

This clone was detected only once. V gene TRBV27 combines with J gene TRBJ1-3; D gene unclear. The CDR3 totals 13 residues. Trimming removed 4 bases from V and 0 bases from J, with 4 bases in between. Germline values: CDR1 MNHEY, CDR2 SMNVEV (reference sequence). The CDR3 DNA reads TGTGCCAGCAGTTATCGCTCTGGAAACACCATATATTTT. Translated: CASSYRSGNTIYF.

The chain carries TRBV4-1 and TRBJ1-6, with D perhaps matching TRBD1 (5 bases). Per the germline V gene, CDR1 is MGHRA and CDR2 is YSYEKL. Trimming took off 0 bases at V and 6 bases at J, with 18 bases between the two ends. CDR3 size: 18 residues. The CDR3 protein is CASSQDEFGGGGNSPLHF. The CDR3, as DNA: TGCGCCAGCAGCCAAGATGAGTTCGGCGGGGGAGGTAATTCACCCCTCCACTTT.

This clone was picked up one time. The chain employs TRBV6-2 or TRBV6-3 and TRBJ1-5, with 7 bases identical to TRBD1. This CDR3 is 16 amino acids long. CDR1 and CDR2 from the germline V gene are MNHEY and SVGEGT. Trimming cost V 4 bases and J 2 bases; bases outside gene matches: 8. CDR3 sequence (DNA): TGTGCCAGCAGTTTTGCGCGACAGGGTGGCAATCAGCCCCAGCATTTT. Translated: CASSFARQGGNQPQHF.

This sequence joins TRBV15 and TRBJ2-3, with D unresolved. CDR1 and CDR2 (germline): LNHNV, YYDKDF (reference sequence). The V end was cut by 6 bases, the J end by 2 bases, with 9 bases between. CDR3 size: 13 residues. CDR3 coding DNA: TGTGCCACCAGGTATACCTACACAGATACGCAGTATTTT. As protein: CATRYTYTDTQYF.

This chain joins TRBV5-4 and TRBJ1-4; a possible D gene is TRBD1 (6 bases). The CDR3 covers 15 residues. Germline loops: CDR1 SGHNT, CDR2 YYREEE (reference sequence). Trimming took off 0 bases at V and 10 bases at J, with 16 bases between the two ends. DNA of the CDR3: TGTGCCAGCAGCTTGGCCGGGACAATGTCGGGAAAACTGTTTTTT. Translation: CASSLAGTMSGKLFF. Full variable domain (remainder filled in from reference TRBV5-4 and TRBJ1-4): ETGVTQSPTHLIKTRGQQVTLRCSSQSGHNTVSWYQQALGQGPQFIFQYYREEENGRGNFPPRFSGLQFPNYSSELNVNALELDDSALYLCASSLAGTMSGKLFFGSGTQLSVL.

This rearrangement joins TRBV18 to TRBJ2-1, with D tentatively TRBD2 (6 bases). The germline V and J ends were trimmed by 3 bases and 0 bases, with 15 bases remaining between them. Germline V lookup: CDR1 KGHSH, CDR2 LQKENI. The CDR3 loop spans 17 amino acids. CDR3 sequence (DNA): TGTGCCAGCTCACCCATGACTAGTACGAGCTCCTACAATGAGCAGTTCTTC. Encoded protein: CASSPMTSTSSYNEQFF.

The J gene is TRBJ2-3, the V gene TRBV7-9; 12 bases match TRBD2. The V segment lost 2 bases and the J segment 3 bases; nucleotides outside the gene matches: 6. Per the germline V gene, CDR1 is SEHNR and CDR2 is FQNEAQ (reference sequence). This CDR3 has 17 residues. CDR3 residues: CASSLSWGTSGTDTQYF. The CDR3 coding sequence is TGTGCCAGCAGCTTAAGTTGGGGGACTAGCGGGACAGATACGCAGTATTTT.

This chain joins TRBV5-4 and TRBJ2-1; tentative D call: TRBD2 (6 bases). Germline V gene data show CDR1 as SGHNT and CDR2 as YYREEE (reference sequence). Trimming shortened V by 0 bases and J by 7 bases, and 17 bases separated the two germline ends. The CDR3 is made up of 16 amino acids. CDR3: CASSLGRGGHGNEQFF. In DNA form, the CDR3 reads TGTGCCAGCAGCTTGGGGCGGGGCGGGCATGGGAATGAGCAGTTCTTC.

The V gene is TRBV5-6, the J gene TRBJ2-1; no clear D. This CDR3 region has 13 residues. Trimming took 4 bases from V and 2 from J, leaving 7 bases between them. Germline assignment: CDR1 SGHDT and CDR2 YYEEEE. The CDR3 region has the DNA TGTGCCAGCAGCGAGACTCCCTACAATGAGCAGTTCTTC. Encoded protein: CASSETPYNEQFF.

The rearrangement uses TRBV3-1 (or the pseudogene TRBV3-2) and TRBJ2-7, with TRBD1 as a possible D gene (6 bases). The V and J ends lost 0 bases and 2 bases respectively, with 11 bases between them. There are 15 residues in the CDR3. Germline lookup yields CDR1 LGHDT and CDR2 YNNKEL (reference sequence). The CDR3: CASSQDGGPTYEQYF. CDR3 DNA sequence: TGTGCCAGCAGCCAAGATGGGGGCCCAACCTACGAGCAGTACTTC.

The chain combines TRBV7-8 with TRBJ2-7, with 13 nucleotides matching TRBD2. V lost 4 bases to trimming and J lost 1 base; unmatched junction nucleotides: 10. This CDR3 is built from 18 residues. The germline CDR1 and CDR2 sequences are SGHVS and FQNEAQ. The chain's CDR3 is CASSSLRGLAGVSYEQYF. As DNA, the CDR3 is TGTGCCAGCAGCTCACTCCGAGGACTAGCGGGAGTTTCCTACGAGCAGTACTTC. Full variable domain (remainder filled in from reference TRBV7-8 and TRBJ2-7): GAGVSQSPRYKVAKRGQDVALRCDPISGHVSLFWYQQALGQGPEFLTYFQNEAQLDKSGLPSDRFFAERPEGSVSTLKIQRTQQEDSAVYLCASSSLRGLAGVSYEQYFGPGTRLTVT.

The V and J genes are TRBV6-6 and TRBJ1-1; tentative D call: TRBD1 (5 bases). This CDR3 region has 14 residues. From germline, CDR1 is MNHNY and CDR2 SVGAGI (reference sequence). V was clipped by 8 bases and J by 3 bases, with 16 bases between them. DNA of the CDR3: TGTGCCAGCGGACCCGACAGAACCTACACTGAAGCTTTCTTT. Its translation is CASGPDRTYTEAFF.

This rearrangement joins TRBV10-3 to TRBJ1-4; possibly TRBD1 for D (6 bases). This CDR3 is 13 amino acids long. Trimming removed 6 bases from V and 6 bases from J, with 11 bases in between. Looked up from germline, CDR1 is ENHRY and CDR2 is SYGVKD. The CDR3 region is CAISWTADEKLFF. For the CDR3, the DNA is TGTGCCATCAGCTGGACAGCAGATGAAAAACTGTTTTTT.

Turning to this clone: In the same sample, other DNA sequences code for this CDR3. CDR3 coding DNA: TGTGCCAGCAGCCCTGACAGAAACTATGGCTACACCTTC. This translates into CASSPDRNYGYTF. The V gene is TRBV7-2, the J gene TRBJ1-2; maybe TRBD1 (5 bases). Germline lookup yields CDR1 SGHTA and CDR2 FQGNSA. CDR3 size: 13 residues. V lost 5 bases and J 2 bases, leaving 9 bases between the germline ends.